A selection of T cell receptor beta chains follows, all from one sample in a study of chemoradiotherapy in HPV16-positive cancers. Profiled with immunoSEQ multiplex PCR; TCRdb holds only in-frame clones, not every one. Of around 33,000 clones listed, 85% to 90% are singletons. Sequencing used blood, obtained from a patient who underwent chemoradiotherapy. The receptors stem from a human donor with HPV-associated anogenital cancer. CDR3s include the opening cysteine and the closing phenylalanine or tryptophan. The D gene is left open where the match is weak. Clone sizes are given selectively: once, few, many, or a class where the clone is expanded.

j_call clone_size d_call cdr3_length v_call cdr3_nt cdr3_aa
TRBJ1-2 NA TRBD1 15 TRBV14 TGTGCCAGCAGCCAGGGACAGGGGGCAGCGTGGGGCTACACCTTC CASSQGQGAAWGYTF
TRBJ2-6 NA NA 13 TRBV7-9 TGTGCCAGCAGCTTAGGGACGGCCAACGCCCTGACTTTC CASSLGTANALTF
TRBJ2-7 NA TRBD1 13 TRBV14 TGTGCCAGCACAGACAGGGTCGTAGGGGAGCAGTACTTC CASTDRVVGEQYF
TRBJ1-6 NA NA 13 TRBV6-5 TGTGCCAGCAGAAACGGGGCGTACAGACCCCTCCACTTT CASRNGAYRPLHF
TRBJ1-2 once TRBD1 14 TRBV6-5 TGTGCCAGCAGTTACGGGGAGGGGGCCTATGGCTACACCTTC CASSYGEGAYGYTF
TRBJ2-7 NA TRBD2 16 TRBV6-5 TGTGCCAGCAGTTACTCTTCCCTAGCGGTTTCGGGGGAGCAGTACTTC CASSYSSLAVSGEQYF
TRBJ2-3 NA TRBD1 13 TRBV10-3 TGTGCCATCAGTTTACAGGGGGCAGATACGCAGTATTTT CAISLQGADTQYF
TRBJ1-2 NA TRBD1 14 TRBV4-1 TGCGCCAGCAGCCCAACCGGACAGGACTATGGCTACACCTTC CASSPTGQDYGYTF
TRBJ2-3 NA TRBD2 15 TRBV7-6 TGTGCCAGCAGCTTCGGGGGGGCGGGCACAGATACGCAGTATTTT CASSFGGAGTDTQYF
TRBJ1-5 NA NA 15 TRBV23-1 TGCGCCAGCAGTATGGGGGGTCTTAGATTCCAGCCCCAGCATTTT CASSMGGLRFQPQHF
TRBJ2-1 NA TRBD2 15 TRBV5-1 TGCGCCAGCAGCTTGGCGCCGGGGGGGCCCAATGAGCAGTTCTTC CASSLAPGGPNEQFF
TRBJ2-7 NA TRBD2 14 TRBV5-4 TGTGCCAGCAGCTTTAGCGGGGTCCCCTACGAGCAGTACTTC CASSFSGVPYEQYF
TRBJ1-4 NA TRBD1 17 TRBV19 TGTGCCAGTAGTCCCTGGGCAGGGGGTACGACTAATGAAAAACTGTTTTTT CASSPWAGGTTNEKLFF
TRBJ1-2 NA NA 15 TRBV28 TGTGCCAGCAGTTTCCCACCGGAACAGGGACATGGCTACACCTTC CASSFPPEQGHGYTF
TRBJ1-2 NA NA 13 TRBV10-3 TGTGCCATCAGTCCGGGACACGGCTATGGCTACACCTTC CAISPGHGYGYTF
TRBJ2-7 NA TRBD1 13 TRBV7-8 TGTGCCAGCAGACAGGGGACCCAATACGAGCAGTACTTC CASRQGTQYEQYF
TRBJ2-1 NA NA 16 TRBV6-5 TGTGCCAGCAGTTATTCCCCGGGCCCAGGTCCTGATGAGCAGTTCTTC CASSYSPGPGPDEQFF
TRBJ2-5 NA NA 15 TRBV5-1 TGCGCCAGCAGCCAAACGGGGGTGGGAGTTGAGACCCAGTACTTC CASSQTGVGVETQYF
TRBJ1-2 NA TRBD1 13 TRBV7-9 TGTGCCAGCAGCGTCCCTGACAGGGGTGGCTACACCTTC CASSVPDRGGYTF
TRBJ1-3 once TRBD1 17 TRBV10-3 TGTGCCCCCGCGGACAGGGAACCCCCGGAAATTATAAACACCATATATTTT CAPADREPPEIINTIYF
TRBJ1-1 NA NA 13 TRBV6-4 TGTGCCAGCAGTCGCGAGGAAAGGACTGAAGCTTTCTTT CASSREERTEAFF
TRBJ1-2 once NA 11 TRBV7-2 TGTGCCAGCAGCCTAAACTATGGCTACACCTTC CASSLNYGYTF
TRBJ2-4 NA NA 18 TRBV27 TGTGCCAGCAGTTTAGTACCTCCAGACCCAATAGCCAAAAACATTCAGTACTTC CASSLVPPDPIAKNIQYF
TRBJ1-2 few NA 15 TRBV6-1 TGTGCCAGCAGTGAAGCCGGAGCGGAACTCTATGGCTACACCTTC CASSEAGAELYGYTF
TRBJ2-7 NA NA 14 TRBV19 TGTGCCAGTCGAGGTGCAGAGAGCTCCTACGAGCAGTACTTC CASRGAESSYEQYF
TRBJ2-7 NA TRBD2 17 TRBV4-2 TGTGCCAGCAGCCGATACCCCACTAGCGGGGGGTACAACGAGCAGTACTTC CASSRYPTSGGYNEQYF
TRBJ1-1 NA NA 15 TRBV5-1 TGCGCCAGCAGCTTGACCGGGTATGGGAACACTGAAGCTTTCTTT CASSLTGYGNTEAFF
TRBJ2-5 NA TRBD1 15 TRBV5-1 TGCGCCAGCAGCTCGACAGGGGTGTCTGTCGGGACCCAGTACTTC CASSSTGVSVGTQYF
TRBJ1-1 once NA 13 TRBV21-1 TGTGCCAGCAGTACAGGGGGCGCGGCTGAAGCTTTCTTT CASSTGGAAEAFF
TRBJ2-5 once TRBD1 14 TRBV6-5 TGTGCCAGCAGTTGGGGACAGGCCCGGGAGACCCAGTACTTC CASSWGQARETQYF
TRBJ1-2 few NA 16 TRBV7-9 TGTGCCAGCAGCGACCCGCGGGATTGGCAATACTATGGCTACACCTTC CASSDPRDWQYYGYTF
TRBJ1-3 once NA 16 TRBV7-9 TGTGCCAGCAGCTTTACACCGCCGGGCTCTGGAAACACCATATATTTT CASSFTPPGSGNTIYF
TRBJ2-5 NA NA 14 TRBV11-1 TGTGCCAGCAGCTTAGCCCAGGGGGGAGAGACCCAGTACTTC CASSLAQGGETQYF
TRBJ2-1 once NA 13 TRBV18 TGTGCCAGCTCACCGGGCAACTACAATGAGCAGTTCTTC CASSPGNYNEQFF
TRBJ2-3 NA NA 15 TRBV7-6 TGTGCCAGCAGCTTAGGCGGGATTAGCACAGATACGCAGTATTTT CASSLGGISTDTQYF
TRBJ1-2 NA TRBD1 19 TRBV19 TGTGCCAGTAGTCTTAGGGGCCTGACAGGGGCCCCAGCTAACTATGGCTACACCTTC CASSLRGLTGAPANYGYTF
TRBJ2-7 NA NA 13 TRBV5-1 TGCGCCAGCAGCTTGGCTTGGTTGGACGAGCAGTACTTC CASSLAWLDEQYF
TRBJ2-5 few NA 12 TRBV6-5 TGTGCCAGCAGTCCCATTCCGGAGACCCAGTACTTC CASSPIPETQYF
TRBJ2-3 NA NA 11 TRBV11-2 TGTGCCAGCAGCGAGGTGGATACGCAGTATTTT CASSEVDTQYF
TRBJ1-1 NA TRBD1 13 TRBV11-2 TGTGCCAGCAGCATACAGGGGGACACTGAAGCTTTCTTT CASSIQGDTEAFF